Here is one T cell receptor beta chain with its context. The table came from immunoSEQ multiplex PCR; TCRdb's copy has only in-frame clones and leaves some out. The data show 80,000 to 130,000 clones, 88% seen once. The data were taken from a study of blood T cell repertoires in COVID-19. This CDR3 comprises 14 residues. Germline CDR1 LGHDT, CDR2 YNNKEL (reference sequence). The ends were cut back, 1 base at V and 1 base at J, with 7 bases in the middle. The sequenced material came from peripheral blood. This chain connects TRBV3-1 (or the pseudogene TRBV3-2) to TRBJ1-1; D perhaps matches TRBD1 (5 bases). This sequence was found in a woman aged 55-70 years with acute or convalescent COVID-19. The CDR3 protein is CASSQGQPNTEAFF. In nucleotides, the CDR3 is TGTGCCAGCAGCCAAGGACAGCCGAACACTGAAGCTTTCTTT.